The sequence of this TCR beta chain was determined in a study of early stage breast cancer tumors listed by TCRdb under 2017. Concerning the study at large: Of the roughly 15 invasive breast tumors, some twelve were found to be estrogen receptor-positive, progesterone receptor-positive and HER2-negative. The samples as a whole yielded roughly 2,700,000 detected templates, corresponding to roughly 1.1 million unique clonotypes. On average, each sample got 7.5 to 10-fold read coverage. Of the approximately twelve ER+/PR+/HER2- tumors, eight were classified as invasive ductal carcinomas and four as invasive lobular carcinomas. Summary of the overall study and its limitations: Enriched TCRB sequences shared across patients were found to be mostly commonly generated sequences that were unlikely to play an important role in the tumor microenvironment. The small cohort size prevented analysis by tumor subtype. Greater similarity was observed between blood and normal breast repertoires than between blood and tumor repertoires, and tumor was distinguished from normal in about 85% of the 16 patients when each tissue was compared with blood. Sequencing bulk genomic DNA from unsorted cells could not capture chain pairing or functional markers like CD4, CD8 and FOXP3. Compared with adjacent normal breast tissue, tumors had roughly 2.5-fold higher T cell density and higher clonality.

As encoded in the germline V gene, CDR1 is SGHTA while CDR2 is FQGNSA. The CDR3, cysteine through phenylalanine, is 15 amino acids long. Kept here is only the CDR3 DNA, which spans 45 bases and is read in frame from base 1. From V the trimming removes 1 base and from J it removes 6 bases, while the gene matches leave 2 bases of the junction unaccounted for. The study profiled bulk TCR beta-chain repertoires in matched peripheral blood, tumor and adjacent normal breast tissue taken from approximately 15 patients with early-stage breast cancer. Before surgery, about 4.5-11 mL of whole blood was collected into EDTA tubes and then processed within 2 hours. Peripheral blood mononuclear cells were isolated by Ficoll-Paque centrifugation in SepMate-50 tubes. PBMCs were cryopreserved in approximately 90% FBS with approximately 10% DMSO in aliquots of roughly 1.8 to 4.5 million cells and stored in liquid nitrogen. Genomic DNA was extracted with the Qiagen AllPrep DNA/RNA Mini kit.

Each sample was amplified as two independent genomic DNA replicates: roughly 0.5 ug for blood and roughly 1.5 ug for tumor or normal breast. Following the manufacturer's instructions, the ImmunoSeq Intro kit was used to carry out TCRB sequencing on genomic DNA. Multiplex PCR was run for roughly 33 cycles using proprietary primers and spike-in control sequences for absolute quantification. Single-end 150-bp reads were used to sequence an 87-bp fragment covering the CDR3 and the flanking V and J genes. Each lane of an Illumina MiSeq using version 3.0 chemistry carried seven multiplexed samples, with two replicates per sample. For the original study's pipeline: Raw data were processed with the vendor's proprietary pipeline, and both replicates were merged into a single result per sample. A clonotype was defined as productive rearrangements that share the same V-gene family, CDR3 amino acid sequence and J-gene segment. Clonality was computed as 1 minus the normalized Shannon entropy (Pielou evenness) of TCRB abundances. T cell density was estimated as total templates divided by the number of input cells, with the number of input cells inferred from the DNA input amount. Recon was used with default parameters to estimate total repertoire diversity and clonality. Clonotypes with over 0.1% abundance in tumor and at least 32-fold higher abundance in tumor than in normal breast were defined as tumor-enriched. TCRdb took this table from immuneACCESS and kept in-frame rearrangements with V and J called. Such tables lack part of the clones; where checked against another copy, unresolved V genes explain under half of the gap, and the rest is unexplained. The V and J calls and the clone size are those of that table, but D and trimming were determined from the DNA. This sample is represented by around 30,000 clones; 72% of them were singletons. The ten largest clones capture around 35% of the sample.

Comments on this clone: The antigen this receptor binds is unknown. No base quality values were provided; no much bigger clone lies one nucleotide off.

Here the chain combines TRBV7-2 and TRBJ2-3; 12 central bases correspond to TRBD2. Material for sequencing was blood. The receptor was isolated from a person between 50 and 60 years old with breast cancer. The CDR3 protein sequence reads: CASSLGLAGVDTQYF. The sequenced DNA is TGTGCCAGCAGCTTAGGACTAGCGGGAGTCGATACGCAGTATTTT.